These 18 T cell receptor beta chains share one sample of origin, sequenced in a study of cytomegalovirus exposure and HLA in healthy donors. Amplification used 60 Vbeta primers and 13 Jbeta primers. Repertoires were generated with immunoSEQ multiplex PCR, while TCRdb's copy carries only in-frame clones and drops some. This repertoire shows roughly 160,000 clones, roughly 80% found once; its top ten account for approximately 7%. The sequencing sample was made of PBMCs. These receptors all stem from a woman under 40 in good health and CMV-seropositive.

As regards this clone: One junction end disagrees with the germline gene, perhaps due to a read error. V gene TRBV6-5 combines with J gene TRBJ1-1, with a tentative D call TRBD1 (6 bases). The CDR3 is 15 amino acids. Per germline, CDR1 MNHEY and CDR2 SVGAGI. The CDR3: CASSDSQGRVTEAFF. CDR3 nucleotides: TGTGCCAGCAGTGACTCACAGGGAAGAGTAACTGAAGCTTTCTTT.

The V and J genes are TRBV7-2 and TRBJ2-3, with TRBD1 identical over 8 bases. The length of the CDR3 is 15 residues. The ends lost 4 bases at V and 4 bases at J; junction bases unmatched: 7. CDR1 and CDR2 from the germline V gene are SGHTA and FQGNSA. DNA for the CDR3: TGTGCCAGCAGCTCGAGGACAGGGTTCCCAGATACGCAGTATTTT. Residues: CASSSRTGFPDTQYF.

The genes are TRBV7-2 and TRBJ2-5; 7 bases line up with TRBD1. Gene TRBJ2-7 matches the end of the DNA better, so the J call may be wrong. Germline V lookup: CDR1 SGHTA, CDR2 FQGNSA. The CDR3 contains 15 residues. The CDR3 sequence: CASSRDPTGLYEQYF. As DNA, the CDR3 is TGTGCCAGCAGCCGTGACCCGACAGGGCTCTACGAGCAGTACTTC.

Comment on this clone: Mismatch with germline at one junction end may stem from a read error. The same CDR3 arises from other DNA sequences in this sample as well. This chain uses TRBV6-5 with TRBJ2-5, with D possibly TRBD1 on 5 matching bases. The CDR3 extends over 15 amino acids. The V gene's germline CDR1 is MNHEY and CDR2 SVGAGI. The CDR3 loop is CASSYSQGHQETQYF. DNA of the CDR3: TGTGCCAGCAGCTACTCGCAGGGCCACCAAGAGACCCAGTACTTC.

The CDR3 bases are TGCAGCGCCCCGACAGGGGGAAATGAGCAGTTCTTC. Its translation: CSAPTGGNEQFF. The chain is built from TRBV29-1 and TRBJ2-1, with 9 bases matching TRBD1. V was pared by 7 bases and J by 7 bases, with 5 bases of the junction left unmatched. The CDR3 consists of 12 residues. Germline CDR1 reads SQVTM; CDR2 reads ANQGSEA.

The chain joins TRBV5-6 to TRBJ1-2, with a possible D match to TRBD1 (5 bases). V was trimmed by 2 bases and J by 6 bases, leaving 14 bases between them. The CDR3 is 14 residues long. Germline loops: CDR1 SGHDT, CDR2 YYEEEE. The CDR3 region has the DNA TGTGCCAGCAGCTTAGGTCCCCAGACAGATGGCTACACCTTC. Protein sequence: CASSLGPQTDGYTF.

V and J are TRBV6-5 and TRBJ1-6; 8 bases fit TRBD1. This CDR3 has 15 amino acids. V shed 2 bases and J 7 bases; nucleotides not matched to a gene: 4. Germline V CDR1 and CDR2: MNHEY, SVGAGI. CDR3 protein: CASSYATGANSPLHF. CDR3 nucleotide sequence: TGTGCCAGCAGTTACGCGACAGGGGCCAATTCACCCCTCCACTTT.

The rearrangement uses TRBV18 and TRBJ2-3; D is unclear. From germline, CDR1 is KGHSH and CDR2 LQKENI. The CDR3 is 15 amino acids. The V end was cut by 0 bases, the J end by 3 bases, with 10 bases between. The DNA for the CDR3 is TGTGCCAGCTCACCACCGGCTCAGACTACAGATACGCAGTATTTT. It translates to CASSPPAQTTDTQYF.

V and J are TRBV25-1 and TRBJ2-1, with 9 bases matching TRBD1. There are 14 residues in the CDR3. With 6 bases clipped from V and 5 bases from J, the junction kept 5 bases outside the gene matches. Germline CDR1 reads MGHDK; CDR2 reads SYGVNS. CDR3 sequence: CASRNRGLHNEQFF. The CDR3 nucleotides read TGTGCCAGCAGGAACAGGGGGCTACACAATGAGCAGTTCTTC.

The chain carries TRBV5-8 and TRBJ1-1; 9 bases agree with TRBD1. V trimming: 4 bases; J trimming: 3 bases; junction bases outside the gene matches: 7. CDR3 length equals 15 residues. Germline assignment: CDR1 SGHTS and CDR2 YDEGEE. This chain's CDR3 is CASSGDREEDTEAFF. The CDR3 bases are TGTGCCAGCAGCGGGGACAGGGAAGAGGACACTGAAGCTTTCTTT.

This clone was recorded only once. The rearrangement uses TRBV6-5 and TRBJ2-1; TRBD1 might be the D (5 bases). Germline lookup yields CDR1 MNHEY and CDR2 SVGAGI. V lost 0 bases, J lost 10 bases, and 10 bases lay in between. This CDR3 comprises 13 residues. The CDR3 spells CASSYSQGFEQFF. The DNA for the CDR3 is TGTGCCAGCAGTTACTCCCAGGGTTTCGAGCAGTTCTTC.

The gene calls are TRBV2 and TRBJ2-1, with D possibly being TRBD2 (6 bases). There are 15 residues in the CDR3. Looked up from germline, CDR1 is SNHLY and CDR2 is FYNNEI. With 2 bases removed from V and 3 bases from J, the gap between germline ends came to 11 bases. CDR3 region: CASSESGGDYNEQFF. The CDR3 bases are TGTGCCAGCAGTGAATCGGGCGGGGACTACAATGAGCAGTTCTTC.

This clone occurred once. V usage is TRBV5-1 and J usage is TRBJ2-1; TRBD2 aligns across 10 bases. The CDR3 is 16 amino acids. V lost 3 bases, J lost 1 base, and 4 bases stayed unmatched. Germline V gene data show CDR1 as SGHRS and CDR2 as YFSETQ. Written as DNA, the CDR3 is TGCGCCAGCAGCTACAAGCGGGGGGGGTCCTACAATGAGCAGTTCTTC. Its protein is CASSYKRGGSYNEQFF.

Details on this clone: The sample holds other DNA sequences that translate to the same CDR3. This chain uses TRBV18 with TRBJ1-1, with D possibly TRBD1 on 5 matching bases. The CDR3 loop spans 15 amino acids. Trimming pared 3 bases from V and 7 bases from J, leaving 18 bases between. Germline loops: CDR1 KGHSH, CDR2 LQKENI. CDR3 nucleotides: TGTGCCAGCTCACCGCGGAGGGGCCCGGTCCGTGAAGCTTTCTTT. It translates to CASSPRRGPVREAFF.

The chain employs TRBV6-6 and TRBJ2-7, with 10 bases that match TRBD1. Trimming at V came to 7 bases and at J to 4 bases, leaving 7 bases not matched to a gene. The CDR3 length is 14 residues. Germline values: CDR1 MNHNY, CDR2 SVGAGI (reference sequence). Written as DNA, the CDR3 is TGTGCCAGCACCGGGGGGACAGGGGCGTACGAGCAGTACTTC. Its protein product is CASTGGTGAYEQYF.

The chain couples TRBV10-3 to TRBJ2-7; D is perhaps TRBD2 (6 bases). Germline loops: CDR1 ENHRY, CDR2 SYGVKD. With 8 bases removed from V and 3 bases from J, the gap between germline ends came to 11 bases. This CDR3 contains 12 residues. Written as DNA, the CDR3 is TGTGCCATCGGTCGGCGGGACTACGAGCAGTACTTC. Amino acids: CAIGRRDYEQYF.

The genes are TRBV19 and TRBJ2-7; 8 nucleotides agree with TRBD1. Per germline, CDR1 LNHDA and CDR2 SQIVND (reference sequence). The CDR3 is 12 amino acids. V was clipped by 6 bases and J by 5 bases; unmatched bases: 3. The CDR3 bases are TGTGCCAGTAGGGACAGGGCCGACGAGCAGTACTTC. It encodes CASRDRADEQYF. Combining the CDR3 with reference TRBV19 and TRBJ2-7 gives the whole variable domain DGGITQSPKYLFRKEGQNVTLSCEQNLNHDAMYWYRQDPGQGLRLIYYSQIVNDFQKGDIAEGYSVSREKKESFPLTVTSAQKNPTAFYLCASRDRADEQYFGPGTRLTVT.

On this clone: A read error may produce the germline difference seen at one junction end. The chain combines TRBV27 with TRBJ1-1; 7 bases are shared with TRBD1. The CDR3 contains 15 residues. Germline loops: CDR1 MNHEY, CDR2 SMNVEV (reference sequence). CDR3 in DNA: TGTGCCAGCAAACCCCTGGGACAGATGAACGCTGAAGCTTTCTTT. It codes for CASKPLGQMNAEAFF.